Listed below are T cell receptor beta chains from one sample, sequenced in a study of Ad26.COV2.S vaccination and SARS-CoV-2 variants. The protocol was immunoSEQ multiplex PCR, while the TCRdb copy is restricted to in-frame clones and leaves out a portion. The sample shows about 500,000 clones, around 89% of them seen only once. The sample in question was peripheral blood, obtained in a trial of Ad26.COV2.S vaccine versus placebo. These TCRs come from a person between 18 and 65 years old who received the Ad26.COV2.S COVID-19 vaccine or a placebo. Both conserved end residues are part of each CDR3. The D gene is left open where the match is weak. Size values are once, few and many counts, or a class for expanded clones, and some rows have none.

J gene | clone size | D gene | V gene | CDR3 DNA | CDR3 protein
TRBJ2-6 | . | . | TRBV6-2/TRBV6-3 | TGTGCCAGCAGTTATTATTGGGAAACGACCTTATTCCTCTCTGGGGCCAACGTCCTGACTTTC | CASSYYWETTLFLSGANVLTF
TRBJ2-1 | . | . | TRBV7-2 | TGTGCCAGCAGCTTAGCAGCCGGGACTGCATTCAATGAGCAGTTCTTC | CASSLAAGTAFNEQFF
TRBJ2-1 | . | TRBD2 | TRBV28 | TGTGCCAGCAGGCTAAGGTGGCCCCGGGACTACCCGCAGTTCTTC | CASRLRWPRDYPQFF
TRBJ2-7 | . | . | TRBV6-2/TRBV6-3 | TGTGCCAGCAGCTTAACAGGGCTCAACGAGCAGTACTTC | CASSLTGLNEQYF
TRBJ1-4 | . | TRBD1 | TRBV30 | TGTGCCTGGAGTGATAACAGGGGGCAGATTAATGAAAAACTGTTTTTT | CAWSDNRGQINEKLFF
TRBJ2-1 | . | . | TRBV7-2 | TGTGCCAGCAGCTTCCGGACTGGGGGCTCCTACAATGAGCAGTTCTTC | CASSFRTGGSYNEQFF
TRBJ2-7 | . | . | TRBV21-1 | TGTGCCAGCAGAAAAGAGGGCAGGGGCGCCTACGAGCAGTACTTC | CASRKEGRGAYEQYF
TRBJ1-2 | . | TRBD1 | TRBV29-1 | TGCAGCGTGTCACAGGGGGCGCCTCGCTATGGCTACACCTTC | CSVSQGAPRYGYTF
TRBJ2-7 | . | TRBD1 | TRBV18 | TGTGCCAGCTCGAGACAGGGGCTCCTCTCCTACGAGCAGTACTTC | CASSRQGLLSYEQYF
TRBJ2-1 | . | TRBD1 | TRBV5-4 | TGTGCCAGCAGCTGGGGACAGTTCTCCTACAATGAGCAGTTCTTC | CASSWGQFSYNEQFF
TRBJ1-2 | . | . | TRBV19 | TGTGCCAGTAGTATACTTCCCAGAGGGACGCTCTTCTATGGCTACACCTTC | CASSILPRGTLFYGYTF
TRBJ2-4 | . | . | TRBV9 | TGTGCCAGCCCCTTGATTCGCAGTTTTCTAGCCAAAAACATTCAGTACTTC | CASPLIRSFLAKNIQYF
TRBJ2-1 | once | TRBD1 | TRBV11-2 | TGTGCCAGCAGCAGGGACAGGGGGAGTTACAATGAGCAGTTCTTC | CASSRDRGSYNEQFF
TRBJ1-5 | . | . | TRBV7-9 | TGTGCCAGCAGCTTAGCAGGGGCAGGTCGGCAGCCCCAGCATTTT | CASSLAGAGRQPQHF
TRBJ2-4 | . | TRBD1 | TRBV6-5 | TGTGCCAGCAGTTCGGACAGGCTAGCCAAAAACATTCAGTACTTC | CASSSDRLAKNIQYF
TRBJ2-1 | . | TRBD2 | TRBV10-3 | TGTGCCATCAGTGAGTCTTTAGGACTAGCGGGAGGAAGCTCCTACAATGAGCAGTTCTTC | CAISESLGLAGGSSYNEQFF
TRBJ2-6 | . | . | TRBV28 | TGTGCCACCAGAGACACCTACCGGGCCAACGTCCTGACTTTC | CATRDTYRANVLTF
TRBJ1-2 | few | TRBD1 | TRBV28 | TGTGCCAGCAGTACCTCAGGGGGGCGCGGCTATGGCTACACCTTC | CASSTSGGRGYGYTF